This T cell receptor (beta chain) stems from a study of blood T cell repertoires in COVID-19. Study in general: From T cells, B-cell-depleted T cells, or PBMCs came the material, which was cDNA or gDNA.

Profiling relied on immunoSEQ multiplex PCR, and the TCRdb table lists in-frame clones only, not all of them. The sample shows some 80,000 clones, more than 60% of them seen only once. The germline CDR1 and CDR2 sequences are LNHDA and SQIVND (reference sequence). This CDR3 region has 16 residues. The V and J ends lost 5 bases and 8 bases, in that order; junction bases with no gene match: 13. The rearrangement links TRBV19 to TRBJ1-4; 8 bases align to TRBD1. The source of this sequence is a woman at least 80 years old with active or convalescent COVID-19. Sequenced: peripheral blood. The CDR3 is CASSLATGGEGEKLFF. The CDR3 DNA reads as TGTGCCAGTAGTTTGGCTACAGGGGGAGAGGGAGAAAAACTGTTTTTT. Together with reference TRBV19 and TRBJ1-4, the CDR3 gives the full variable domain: DGGITQSPKYLFRKEGQNVTLSCEQNLNHDAMYWYRQDPGQGLRLIYYSQIVNDFQKGDIAEGYSVSREKKESFPLTVTSAQKNPTAFYLCASSLATGGEGEKLFFGSGTQLSVL.